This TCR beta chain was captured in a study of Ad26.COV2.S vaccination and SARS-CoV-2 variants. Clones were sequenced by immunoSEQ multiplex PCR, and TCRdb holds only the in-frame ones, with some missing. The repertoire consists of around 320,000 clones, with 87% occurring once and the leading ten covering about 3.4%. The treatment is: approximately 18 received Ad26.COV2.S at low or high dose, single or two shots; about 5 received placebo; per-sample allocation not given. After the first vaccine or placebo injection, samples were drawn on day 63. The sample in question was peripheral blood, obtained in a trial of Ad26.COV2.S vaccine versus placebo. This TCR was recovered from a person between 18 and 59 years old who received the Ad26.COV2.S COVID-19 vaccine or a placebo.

The CDR3 sequence is CASSLGTDYNSPLHF. CDR3 in DNA: TGTGCCAGCAGCTTGGGGACAGATTATAATTCACCCCTCCACTTT. This chain connects TRBV5-6 to TRBJ1-6; D possibly corresponds to TRBD1 (6 bases). The germline V gene has CDR1 SGHDT and CDR2 YYEEEE. This CDR3 is 15 amino acids long. V lost 0 bases and J 4 bases, leaving 8 bases between the germline ends.